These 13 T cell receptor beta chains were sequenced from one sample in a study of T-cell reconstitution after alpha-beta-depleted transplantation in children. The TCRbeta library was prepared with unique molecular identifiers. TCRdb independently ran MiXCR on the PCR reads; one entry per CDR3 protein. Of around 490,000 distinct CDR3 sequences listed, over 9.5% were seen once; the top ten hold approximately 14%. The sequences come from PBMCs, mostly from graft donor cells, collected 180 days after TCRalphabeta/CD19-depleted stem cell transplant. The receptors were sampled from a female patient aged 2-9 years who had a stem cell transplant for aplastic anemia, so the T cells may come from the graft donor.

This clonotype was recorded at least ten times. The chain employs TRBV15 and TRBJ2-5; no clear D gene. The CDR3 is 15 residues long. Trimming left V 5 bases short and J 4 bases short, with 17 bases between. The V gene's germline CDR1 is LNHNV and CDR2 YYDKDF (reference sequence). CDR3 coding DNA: TGTGCCACCAGCGCCCGAAGGGCACGTCGAGAGACCCAGTACTTC. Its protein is CATSARRARRETQYF.

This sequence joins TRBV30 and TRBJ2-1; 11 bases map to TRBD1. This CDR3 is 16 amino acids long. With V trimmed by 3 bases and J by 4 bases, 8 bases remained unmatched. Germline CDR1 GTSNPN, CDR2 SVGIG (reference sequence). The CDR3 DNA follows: TGTGCCTGGAGCCGGGACAGGGGGATATCTTACAATGAGCAGTTCTTC. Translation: CAWSRDRGISYNEQFF.

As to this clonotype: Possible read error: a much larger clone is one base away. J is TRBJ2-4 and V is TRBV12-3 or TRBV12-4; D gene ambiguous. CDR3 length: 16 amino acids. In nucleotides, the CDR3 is TGTGCCAGCAGTTTAATCGTAAATATAGCCAAAAACAGTCAGTACTTC. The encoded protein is CASSLIVNIAKNSQYF.

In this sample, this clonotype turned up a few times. CDR3 sequence reads: CASRYRQSFEYLSGRSYEQYF. For the CDR3, the DNA is TGTGCCAGCAGGTATCGACAGTCGTTTGAATACCTTAGCGGGAGGTCCTACGAGCAGTACTTC. The chain carries TRBV11-2 and TRBJ2-7; 10 nucleotides agree with TRBD2. The trim removed 6 bases at V and 1 base at J, leaving 24 bases unmatched. CDR3 length: 21 residues. The germline CDR1 and CDR2 sequences are SGHAT and FQNNGV.

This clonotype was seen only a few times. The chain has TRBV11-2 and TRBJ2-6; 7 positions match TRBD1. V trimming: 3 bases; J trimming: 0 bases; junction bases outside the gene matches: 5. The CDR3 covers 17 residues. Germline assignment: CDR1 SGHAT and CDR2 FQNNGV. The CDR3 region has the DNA TGTGCCAGCAGCTTCCGGGACAGAGCCTCTGGGGCCAACGTCCTGACTTTC. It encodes CASSFRDRASGANVLTF.

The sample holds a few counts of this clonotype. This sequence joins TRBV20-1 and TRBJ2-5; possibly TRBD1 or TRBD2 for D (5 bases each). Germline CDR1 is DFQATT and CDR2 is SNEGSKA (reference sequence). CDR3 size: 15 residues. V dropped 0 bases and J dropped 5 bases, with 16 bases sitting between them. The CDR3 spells CSARDSAGSRETQYF. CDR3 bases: TGCAGTGCTAGAGATAGCGCAGGGAGTAGGGAGACCCAGTACTTC.

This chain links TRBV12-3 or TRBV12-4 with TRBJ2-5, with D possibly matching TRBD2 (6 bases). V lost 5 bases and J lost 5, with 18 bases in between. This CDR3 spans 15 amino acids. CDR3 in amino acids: CASSPRGVLLETQYF. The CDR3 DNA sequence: TGTGCCAGCAGTCCTCGCGGGGTCTTGTTGGAGACCCAGTACTTC.

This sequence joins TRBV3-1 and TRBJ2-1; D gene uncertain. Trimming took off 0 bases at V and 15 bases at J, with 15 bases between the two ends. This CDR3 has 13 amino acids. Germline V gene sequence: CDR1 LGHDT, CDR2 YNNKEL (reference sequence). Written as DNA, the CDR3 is TGTGCCAGCAGCCAAGATTACGAGAGTAGTGTGTTCTTC. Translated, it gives CASSQDYESSVFF.

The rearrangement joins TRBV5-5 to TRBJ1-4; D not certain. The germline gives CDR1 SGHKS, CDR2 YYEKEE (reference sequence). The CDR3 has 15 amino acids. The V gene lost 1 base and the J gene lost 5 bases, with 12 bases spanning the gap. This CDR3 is CASSLRGQRNEKLFF. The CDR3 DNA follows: TGTGCCAGCAGCTTGCGTGGGCAGAGGAATGAAAAACTGTTTTTT.

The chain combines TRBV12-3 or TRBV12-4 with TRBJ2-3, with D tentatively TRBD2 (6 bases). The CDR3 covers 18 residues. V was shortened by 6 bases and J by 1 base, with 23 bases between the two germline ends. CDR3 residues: CASSLPTGLLGGTDTQYF. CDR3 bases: TGTGCCAGCAGCTTACCGACGGGACTCCTAGGGGGCACAGATACGCAGTATTTT.

The CDR3 DNA reads as TGTGCCAGCAGTCCGAGGGGACAGAGAACTAACACTGAAGCTTTCTTT. Translation gives CASSPRGQRTNTEAFF. The chain employs TRBV2 and TRBJ1-1; TRBD1 matches 7 bases. J gave up 2 bases and V 5 bases, and 11 bases lay outside the gene matches. Germline CDR1 and CDR2: SNHLY and FYNNEI. The CDR3 has 16 residues.

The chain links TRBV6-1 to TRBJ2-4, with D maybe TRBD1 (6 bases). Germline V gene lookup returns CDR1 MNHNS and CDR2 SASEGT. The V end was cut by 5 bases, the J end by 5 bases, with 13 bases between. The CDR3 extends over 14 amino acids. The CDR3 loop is CASSIRDTQNIQYF. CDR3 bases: TGTGCCAGCAGTATCCGGGACACCCAAAACATTCAGTACTTC.

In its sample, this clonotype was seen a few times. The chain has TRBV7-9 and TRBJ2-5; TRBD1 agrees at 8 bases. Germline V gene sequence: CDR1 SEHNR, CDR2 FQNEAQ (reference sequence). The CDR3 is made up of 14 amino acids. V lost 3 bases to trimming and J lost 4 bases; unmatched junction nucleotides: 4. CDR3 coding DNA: TGTGCCAGCAGCTTCAACAGGGGGACAGAGACCCAGTACTTC. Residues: CASSFNRGTETQYF.